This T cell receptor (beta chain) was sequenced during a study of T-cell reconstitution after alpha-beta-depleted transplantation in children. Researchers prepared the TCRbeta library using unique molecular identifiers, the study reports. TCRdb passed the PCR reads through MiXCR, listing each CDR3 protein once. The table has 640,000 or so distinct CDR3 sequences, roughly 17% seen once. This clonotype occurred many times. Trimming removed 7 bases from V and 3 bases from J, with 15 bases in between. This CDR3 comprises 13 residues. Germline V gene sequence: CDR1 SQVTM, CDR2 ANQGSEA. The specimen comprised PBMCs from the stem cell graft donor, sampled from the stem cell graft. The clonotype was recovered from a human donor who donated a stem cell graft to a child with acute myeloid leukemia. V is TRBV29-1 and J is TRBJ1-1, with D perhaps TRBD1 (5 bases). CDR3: CSALPGAHTEAFF. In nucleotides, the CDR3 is TGCAGCGCCCTCCCCGGGGCCCACACTGAAGCTTTCTTT.